The 32 T cell receptor beta chains reported below all come from one sample, sequenced in a study of tumor-infiltrating lymphocytes in localized non-small cell lung cancer. Produced via immunoSEQ multiplex PCR; TCRdb's table is partial and in-frame only. The sample holds over 10,000 clones, roughly 72% seen once. The sequencing input was uninvolved lung tissue not adjacent to the tumor. These receptors originate from a human donor with non-small cell lung cancer.

The V and J genes are TRBV7-2 and TRBJ2-1; the D is unclear. V lost 1 base to trimming and J lost 5 bases, with 12 bases between them. The CDR3 is made up of 15 amino acids. CDR1 SGHTA and CDR2 FQGNSA come from the germline V gene. CDR3 bases: TGTGCCAGCAGCTTAGAGGTCGAAATCCACAATGAGCAGTTCTTC. It codes for CASSLEVEIHNEQFF.

V is TRBV30 and J is TRBJ2-2; TRBD1 might be the D (5 bases). The germline CDR1 and CDR2 sequences are GTSNPN and SVGIG (reference sequence). The V end lost 3 bases, the J end lost 5 bases, and 13 bases lay between the germline ends. The CDR3 sequence is 14 residues long. CDR3 amino acids: CAWSQTAETGELFF. The CDR3 DNA sequence: TGTGCCTGGAGCCAGACAGCCGAAACCGGGGAGCTGTTTTTT. Using reference TRBV30 and TRBJ2-2 for the parts outside the CDR3, the full variable domain is SQTIHQWPATLVQPVGSPLSLECTVEGTSNPNLYWYRQAAGRGLQLLFYSVGIGQISSEVPQNLSASRPQDRQFILSSKKLLLSDSGFYLCAWSQTAETGELFFGEGSRLTVL.

This rearrangement joins TRBV30 to TRBJ1-4; the D gene is possibly TRBD1 (6 bases). Trimming shortened V by 0 bases and J by 8 bases, and 16 bases separated the two germline ends. From germline, CDR1 is GTSNPN and CDR2 SVGIG (reference sequence). The CDR3 has 15 amino acids. CDR3 amino acids: CAWSVLGRGREKLFF. CDR3 nucleotides: TGTGCCTGGAGTGTTCTCGGCAGGGGCCGGGAAAAACTGTTTTTT.

The chain couples TRBV19 to TRBJ2-3; TRBD2 matches 7 bases. The CDR3 length is 15 residues. The germline CDR1 and CDR2 sequences are LNHDA and SQIVND (reference sequence). J gave up 0 bases and V 2 bases, and 2 bases lay outside the gene matches. CDR3 amino acids: CASSISGISTDTQYF. The CDR3 DNA reads as TGTGCCAGTAGTATAAGCGGGATTAGCACAGATACGCAGTATTTT.

This clone was found a few times. This chain joins TRBV4-1 and TRBJ2-5, with D tentatively TRBD1 or TRBD2 (5 bases each). The CDR3 covers 15 residues. Trimming pared 4 bases from V and 7 bases from J, leaving 19 bases between. Germline V CDR1 and CDR2: MGHRA, YSYEKL. The CDR3 DNA reads TGCGCCAGCAGCCTCCGGGACGGGGATTTGGCGACCCAGTACTTC. Its protein is CASSLRDGDLATQYF.

In this sample, this clone turned up a few times. The CDR3 DNA reads as TGTGCCATCAGTGAGGCTGGGAATCAGCCCCAGCATTTT. Translated, it gives CAISEAGNQPQHF. The chain employs TRBV10-3 and TRBJ1-5; D gene uncertain. The CDR3 extends over 13 amino acids. Germline CDR1 reads ENHRY; CDR2 reads SYGVKD. Trimming shortened V by 2 bases and J by 4 bases, and 6 bases separated the two germline ends.

This clone was seen more than once but under ten times. The V and J genes are TRBV25-1 and TRBJ1-1, with D possibly being TRBD1 (5 bases). Trimming took off 1 base at V and 4 bases at J, with 7 bases between the two ends. Germline V lookup: CDR1 MGHDK, CDR2 SYGVNS. The CDR3 extends over 13 amino acids. The CDR3 coding sequence is TGTGCCAGCAGTGAATGGGGCAGCACTGAAGCTTTCTTT. It encodes CASSEWGSTEAFF.

The rearrangement joins TRBV6-5 to TRBJ1-2; D is ambiguous. Trimming left V 6 bases short and J 0 bases short, with 14 bases between. The length of the CDR3 is 15 residues. Germline V CDR1 and CDR2: MNHEY, SVGAGI. Here the CDR3 reads CASRVRFRSNYGYTF. CDR3 DNA sequence: TGTGCCAGCAGGGTCAGGTTCAGATCTAACTATGGCTACACCTTC.

The rearrangement uses TRBV30 and TRBJ1-3, with D hard to call. V gave up 4 bases and J gave up 8 bases, with 12 bases separating them. The CDR3 spans 12 residues. Germline CDR1 GTSNPN, CDR2 SVGIG (reference sequence). Written as DNA, the CDR3 is TGTGCCTGGATGCGGGGTTTGGACACCATATATTTT. Encoded protein: CAWMRGLDTIYF.

The chain combines TRBV4-3 with TRBJ1-2, with D tentatively TRBD1 (5 bases). The CDR3 is 15 amino acids. V shed 1 base and J shed 4 bases, with 13 bases lying between them. Germline CDR1 LGHNA, CDR2 YSLEER. CDR3 loop: CASSQAVRDSYGYTF. For the CDR3, the DNA is TGCGCCAGCAGCCAAGCCGTCAGGGATAGCTATGGCTACACCTTC.

The rearrangement links TRBV5-1 to TRBJ2-5, with a weak D call TRBD2 (5 bases). Germline V gene data show CDR1 as SGHRS and CDR2 as YFSETQ. The CDR3 length is 14 residues. V lost 2 bases, J lost 4 bases, and 12 bases lay in between. This chain's CDR3 is CASSFREIRETQYF. CDR3 coding DNA: TGCGCCAGCAGCTTTAGGGAGATACGAGAGACCCAGTACTTC.

This rearrangement joins TRBV15 to TRBJ1-5; D is uncertain. The CDR3 covers 14 residues. CDR1 is LNHNV and CDR2 is YYDKDF in the germline V gene (reference sequence). V lost 1 base to trimming and J lost 3 bases, with 7 bases between them. The DNA for the CDR3 is TGTGCCACCAGCAGAGGCGGAATCAATCAGCCCCAGCATTTT. Translated: CATSRGGINQPQHF.

The rearrangement uses TRBV11-2 and TRBJ1-2, with 7 bases identical to TRBD1. Germline CDR1 is SGHAT and CDR2 is FQNNGV. This CDR3 has 13 residues. V was clipped by 5 bases and J by 3 bases; unmatched bases: 3. CDR3 residues: CASSQTGYYGYTF. CDR3 bases: TGTGCCAGCAGCCAGACAGGGTACTATGGCTACACCTTC.

The genes are TRBV6-1 and TRBJ2-1; 9 nucleotides line up with TRBD1. The CDR3 is 15 amino acids. Germline V CDR1 and CDR2: MNHNS, SASEGT. J gave up 4 bases and V 1 base, and 2 bases lay outside the gene matches. This chain's CDR3 is CASSEGTGEYNEQFF. As DNA, the CDR3 is TGTGCCAGCAGTGAAGGGACAGGGGAGTACAATGAGCAGTTCTTC.

CDR3 loop: CASSLGLAGGAGELFF. CDR3 DNA sequence: TGTGCCAGCAGTTTGGGACTAGCGGGGGGAGCCGGGGAGCTGTTTTTT. The chain combines TRBV28 with TRBJ2-2; TRBD2 matches 15 bases. This CDR3 is 16 amino acids long. V lost 3 bases, J lost 6 bases, and 2 bases stayed unmatched. The germline gives CDR1 MDHEN, CDR2 SYDVKM.

This clone was seen a few times. J is TRBJ2-7 and V is TRBV19; TRBD1 matches 10 bases. With V trimmed by 0 bases and J by 4 bases, 6 bases remained unmatched. The V gene's germline CDR1 is LNHDA and CDR2 SQIVND (reference sequence). The CDR3 consists of 16 residues. The CDR3, as DNA: TGTGCCAGTAGTATAGATAGGGGGGACAGGGGATACGAGCAGTACTTC. The encoded protein is CASSIDRGDRGYEQYF.

This clone has just a few counts. V gene TRBV9 combines with J gene TRBJ2-5; the match to TRBD2 covers 7 bases. This CDR3 region has 16 residues. V dropped 0 bases and J dropped 1; count of bases not matched to a gene: 6. Germline V gene sequence: CDR1 SGDLS, CDR2 YYNGEE. CDR3: CASSVDGGGFQETQYF. CDR3 coding DNA: TGTGCCAGCAGCGTAGATGGCGGGGGATTCCAAGAGACCCAGTACTTC.

The V and J genes are TRBV28 and TRBJ2-7; 9 bases align to TRBD1. The CDR3 has 16 amino acids. The V segment lost 7 bases and the J segment 2 bases; nucleotides outside the gene matches: 12. CDR1 and CDR2 (germline): MDHEN, SYDVKM. As DNA, the CDR3 is TGTGCCAGCACTCTTAATGACAGGGGGAACACCTACGAGCAGTACTTC. It is translated as CASTLNDRGNTYEQYF. Combining the CDR3 with reference TRBV28 and TRBJ2-7 gives the whole variable domain DVKVTQSSRYLVKRTGEKVFLECVQDMDHENMFWYRQDPGLGLRLIYFSYDVKMKEKGDIPEGYSVSREKKERFSLILESASTNQTSMYLCASTLNDRGNTYEQYFGPGTRLTVT.

This clone came up once. The chain employs TRBV29-1 and TRBJ2-3, with TRBD2 matching over 11 bases. V was pared by 5 bases and J by 6 bases, with 10 bases of the junction left unmatched. The CDR3 covers 15 residues. Per the germline V gene, CDR1 is SQVTM and CDR2 is ANQGSEA. DNA of the CDR3: TGCAGCGTTTGGCAACTAGCGGGAGTGGTGGATACGCAGTATTTT. Encoded protein: CSVWQLAGVVDTQYF.

The V gene is TRBV5-6, the J gene TRBJ1-2; D unclear. Germline CDR1 SGHDT, CDR2 YYEEEE. The V gene lost 3 bases and the J gene lost 7 bases, with 10 bases spanning the gap. The CDR3 spans 12 residues. The CDR3 DNA is TGTGCCAGCAGCTCCCTCGGTCCTGGCTACACCTTC. Its protein product is CASSSLGPGYTF.

The chain links TRBV27 to TRBJ2-3; no clear D gene. V dropped 5 bases and J dropped 2 bases, with 14 bases sitting between them. Germline V CDR1 and CDR2: MNHEY, SMNVEV (reference sequence). This CDR3 has 15 residues. The CDR3 sequence: CASSVRASDTDTQYF. CDR3 nucleotide sequence: TGTGCCAGCAGTGTCCGGGCGAGCGACACAGATACGCAGTATTTT.

The chain has TRBV19 and TRBJ1-5, with D uncertain. Germline CDR1 reads LNHDA; CDR2 reads SQIVND (reference sequence). V gave up 7 bases and J gave up 1 base, with 17 bases separating them. The length of the CDR3 is 16 residues. As DNA, the CDR3 is TGTGCCAGTAAACCTGGGGAGTCTCCAAGCAATCAGCCCCAGCATTTT. Translation gives CASKPGESPSNQPQHF.

The chain couples TRBV6-4 to TRBJ2-7; no firm D call. The CDR3 is 17 amino acids. Germline lookup yields CDR1 MRHNA and CDR2 SNTAGT. Trimming left V 6 bases short and J 3 bases short, with 24 bases between. The CDR3 protein is CASRGDLPNTVFYEQYF. CDR3 DNA: TGTGCCAGCAGAGGAGACTTGCCGAATACCGTGTTCTACGAGCAGTACTTC.

This chain connects TRBV28 to TRBJ1-5, with unresolved D. The CDR3 has 14 residues. Germline V CDR1 and CDR2: MDHEN, SYDVKM. Between the trimmed V and J ends, which lost 2 bases and 1 base, there was a span of 6 bases. CDR3 DNA sequence: TGTGCCAGCAGTTTAGGAGGAAGCAATCAGCCCCAGCATTTT. This gives the protein CASSLGGSNQPQHF.

The J gene is TRBJ2-3, the V gene TRBV11-2, with 8 bases aligning to TRBD2. Losses at the gene ends were 1 base for V and 4 bases for J; bases not matched to a gene: 7. This CDR3 comprises 16 residues. Germline V gene lookup returns CDR1 SGHAT and CDR2 FQNNGV. CDR3 sequence: CASSLVLAVAADTQYF. The CDR3 DNA follows: TGTGCCAGCAGCTTAGTACTAGCGGTCGCAGCAGATACGCAGTATTTT. Looking up the rest from reference TRBV11-2 and TRBJ2-3 gives the full variable domain: EAGVAQSPRYKIIEKRQSVAFWCNPISGHATLYWYQQILGQGPKLLIQFQNNGVVDDSQLPKDRFSAERLKGVDSTLKIQPAKLEDSAVYLCASSLVLAVAADTQYFGPGTRLTVL.

The rearrangement uses TRBV28 and TRBJ1-2; 11 bases fit TRBD1. The germline gives CDR1 MDHEN, CDR2 SYDVKM. V shed 2 bases and J 7 bases; nucleotides not matched to a gene: 6. The CDR3 is 15 amino acids. The DNA for the CDR3 is TGTGCCAGCAGTTTAGGGGGGGACAGGGGGTCTGGCTACACCTTC. Its protein is CASSLGGDRGSGYTF.

This clone has just a few counts. V is TRBV5-1 and J is TRBJ2-5; a weak D match, TRBD2 (5 bases). V dropped 4 bases and J dropped 6 bases, with 19 bases sitting between them. This CDR3 has 15 residues. Germline V CDR1 and CDR2: SGHRS, YFSETQ. The CDR3 coding sequence is TGCGCCAGCAGCGTCCACGTCGGCGGGCAACAGACCCAGTACTTC. It translates to CASSVHVGGQQTQYF.

This clone was picked up a small number of times. This chain connects TRBV7-2 to TRBJ2-7; no definite D call. CDR3 length: 11 residues. V was clipped by 5 bases and J by 2 bases, with 4 bases between them. CDR1 and CDR2 from the germline V gene are SGHTA and FQGNSA. DNA of the CDR3: TGTGCCAGCAGCCGTGCCTACGAGCAGTACTTC. This codes for CASSRAYEQYF. Complete variable domain (other parts from reference TRBV7-2 and TRBJ2-7): GAGVSQSPSNKVTEKGKDVELRCDPISGHTALYWYRQSLGQGLEFLIYFQGNSAPDKSGLPSDRFSAERTGGSVSTLTIQRTQQEDSAVYLCASSRAYEQYFGPGTRLTVT.

The chain employs TRBV6-5 and TRBJ2-7; D is ambiguous. The V end lost 2 bases, the J end lost 5 bases, and 7 bases lay between the germline ends. Per germline, CDR1 MNHEY and CDR2 SVGAGI. CDR3 length: 12 residues. CDR3 amino acids: CASSYGTDEQYF. The CDR3 nucleotides are TGTGCCAGCAGTTACGGTACAGACGAGCAGTACTTC.

This chain links TRBV11-2 with TRBJ1-2; D uncertain. The germline V gene has CDR1 SGHAT and CDR2 FQNNGV. V lost 2 bases and J 4 bases, leaving 8 bases between the germline ends. This CDR3 contains 13 residues. The CDR3 region has the DNA TGTGCCAGCAGCTTAAGGGATAGCTATGGCTACACCTTC. Translated: CASSLRDSYGYTF.

This chain connects TRBV30 to TRBJ1-2; weak D call: TRBD1 (6 bases). The germline gives CDR1 GTSNPN, CDR2 SVGIG (reference sequence). This CDR3 spans 17 amino acids. With 3 bases removed from V and 0 bases from J, the gap between germline ends came to 20 bases. The CDR3 DNA sequence: TGTGCCTGGAGACCGGGGGGGCCAGTCCAAGCTAACTATGGCTACACCTTC. Translated: CAWRPGGPVQANYGYTF.

CDR3 in amino acids: CASSLDPSRGGYTF. CDR3 DNA: TGTGCCAGCAGCTTAGATCCTTCGAGGGGGGGCTACACCTTC. The chain employs TRBV11-2 and TRBJ1-2; weak D call: TRBD1 (6 bases). V gave up 0 bases and J gave up 8 bases, with 13 bases separating them. The CDR3 covers 14 residues. Germline V gene data show CDR1 as SGHAT and CDR2 as FQNNGV.